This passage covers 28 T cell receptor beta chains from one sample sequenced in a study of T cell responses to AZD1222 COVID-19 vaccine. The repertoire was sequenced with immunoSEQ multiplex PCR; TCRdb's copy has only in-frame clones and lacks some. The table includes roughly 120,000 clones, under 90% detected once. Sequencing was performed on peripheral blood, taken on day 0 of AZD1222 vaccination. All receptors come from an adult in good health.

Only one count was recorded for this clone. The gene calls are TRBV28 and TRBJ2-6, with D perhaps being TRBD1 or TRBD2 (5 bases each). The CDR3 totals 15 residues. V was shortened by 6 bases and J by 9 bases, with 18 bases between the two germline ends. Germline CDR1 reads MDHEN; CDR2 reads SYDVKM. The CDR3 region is CASSPRGRGLNVLTF. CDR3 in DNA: TGTGCCAGCAGCCCTAGGGGACGGGGCCTCAACGTCCTGACTTTC.

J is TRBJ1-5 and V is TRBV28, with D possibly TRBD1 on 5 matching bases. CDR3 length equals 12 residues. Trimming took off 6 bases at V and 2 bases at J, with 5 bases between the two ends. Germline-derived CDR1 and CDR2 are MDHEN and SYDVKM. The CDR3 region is CASRGGNQPQHF. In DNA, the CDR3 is TGTGCCAGCAGGGGGGGCAATCAGCCCCAGCATTTT.

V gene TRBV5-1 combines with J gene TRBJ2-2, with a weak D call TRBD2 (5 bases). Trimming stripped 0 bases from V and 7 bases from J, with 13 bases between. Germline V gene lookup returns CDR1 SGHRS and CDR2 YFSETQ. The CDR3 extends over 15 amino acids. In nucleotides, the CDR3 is TGCGCCAGCAGCTTGGGAGGGCAACTCGGCGGGGAGCTGTTTTTT. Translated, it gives CASSLGGQLGGELFF.

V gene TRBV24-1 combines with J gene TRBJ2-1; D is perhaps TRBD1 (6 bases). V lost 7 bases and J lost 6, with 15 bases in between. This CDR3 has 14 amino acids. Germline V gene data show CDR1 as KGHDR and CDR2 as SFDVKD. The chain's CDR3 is CATRSLGGSNEQFF. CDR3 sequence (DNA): TGTGCCACCAGATCGCTAGGGGGTTCCAATGAGCAGTTCTTC.

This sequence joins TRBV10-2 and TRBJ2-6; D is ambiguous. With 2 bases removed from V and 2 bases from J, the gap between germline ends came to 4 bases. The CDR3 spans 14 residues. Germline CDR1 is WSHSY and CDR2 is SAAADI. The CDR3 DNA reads TGCGCCAGCAGTGAGCCCCCTGGGGCCAACGTCCTGACTTTC. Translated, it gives CASSEPPGANVLTF.

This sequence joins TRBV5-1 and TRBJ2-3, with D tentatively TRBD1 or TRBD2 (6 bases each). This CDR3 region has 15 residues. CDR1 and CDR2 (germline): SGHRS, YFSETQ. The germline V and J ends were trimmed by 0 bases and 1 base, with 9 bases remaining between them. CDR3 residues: CASSLAGAGTDTQYF. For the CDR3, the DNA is TGCGCCAGCAGCTTGGCGGGGGCTGGCACAGATACGCAGTATTTT. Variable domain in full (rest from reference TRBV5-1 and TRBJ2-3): KAGVTQTPRYLIKTRGQQVTLSCSPISGHRSVSWYQQTPGQGLQFLFEYFSETQRNKGNFPGRFSGRQFSNSRSEMNVSTLELGDSALYLCASSLAGAGTDTQYFGPGTRLTVL.

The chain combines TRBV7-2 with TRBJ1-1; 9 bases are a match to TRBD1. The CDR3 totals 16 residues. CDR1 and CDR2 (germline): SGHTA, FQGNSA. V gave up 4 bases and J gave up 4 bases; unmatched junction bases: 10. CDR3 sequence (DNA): TGTGCCAGCAGCTCGACAGGGGGGGCCTCAACCACTGAAGCTTTCTTT. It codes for CASSSTGGASTTEAFF.

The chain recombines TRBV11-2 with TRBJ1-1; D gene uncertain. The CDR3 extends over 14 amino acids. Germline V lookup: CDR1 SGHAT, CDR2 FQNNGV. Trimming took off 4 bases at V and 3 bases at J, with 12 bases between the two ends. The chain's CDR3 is CASSSQVGDTEAFF. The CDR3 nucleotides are TGTGCCAGCAGCTCTCAGGTGGGAGACACTGAAGCTTTCTTT.

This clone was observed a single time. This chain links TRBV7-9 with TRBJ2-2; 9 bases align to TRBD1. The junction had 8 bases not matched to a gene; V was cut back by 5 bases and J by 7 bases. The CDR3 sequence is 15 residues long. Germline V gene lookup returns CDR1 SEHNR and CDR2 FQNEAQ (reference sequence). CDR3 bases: TGTGCCAGCAGCCCGGGACAGGGTTCGGGCGGGGAGCTGTTTTTT. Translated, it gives CASSPGQGSGGELFF.

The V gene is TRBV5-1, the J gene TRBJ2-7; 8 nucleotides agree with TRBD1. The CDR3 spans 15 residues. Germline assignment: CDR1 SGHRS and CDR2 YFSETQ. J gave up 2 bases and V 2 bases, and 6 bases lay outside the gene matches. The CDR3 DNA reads TGCGCCAGCAGCTTCACAGGGGGGTCTGCCTACGAGCAGTACTTC. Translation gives CASSFTGGSAYEQYF.

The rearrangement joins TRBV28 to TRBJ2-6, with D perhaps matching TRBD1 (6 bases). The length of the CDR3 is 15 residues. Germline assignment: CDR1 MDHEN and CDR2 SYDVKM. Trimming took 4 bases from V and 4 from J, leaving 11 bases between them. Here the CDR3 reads CASSSTGLGANVLTF. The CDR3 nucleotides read TGTGCCAGCAGTTCTACAGGGTTGGGGGCCAACGTCCTGACTTTC.

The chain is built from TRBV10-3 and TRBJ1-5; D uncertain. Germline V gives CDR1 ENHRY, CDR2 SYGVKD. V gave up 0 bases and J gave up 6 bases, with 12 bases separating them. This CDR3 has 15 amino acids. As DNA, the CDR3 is TGTGCCATCAGTGAGTCGGTGGCCTTGGTTCAGCCCCAGCATTTT. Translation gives CAISESVALVQPQHF.

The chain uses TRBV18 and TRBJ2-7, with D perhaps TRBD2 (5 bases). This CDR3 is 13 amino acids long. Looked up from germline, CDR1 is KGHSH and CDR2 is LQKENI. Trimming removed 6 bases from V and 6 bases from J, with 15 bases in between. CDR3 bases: TGTGCCAGCTCTCCCGGGATGCCCCCCGAGCAGTACTTC. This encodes CASSPGMPPEQYF.

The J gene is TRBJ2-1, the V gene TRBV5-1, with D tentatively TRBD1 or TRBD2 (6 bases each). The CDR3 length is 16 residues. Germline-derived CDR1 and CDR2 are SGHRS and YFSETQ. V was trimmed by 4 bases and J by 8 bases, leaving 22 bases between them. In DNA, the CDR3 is TGCGCCAGCAGCCGCCGCGGGGACACCATGGGCGATGAGCAGTTCTTC. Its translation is CASSRRGDTMGDEQFF.

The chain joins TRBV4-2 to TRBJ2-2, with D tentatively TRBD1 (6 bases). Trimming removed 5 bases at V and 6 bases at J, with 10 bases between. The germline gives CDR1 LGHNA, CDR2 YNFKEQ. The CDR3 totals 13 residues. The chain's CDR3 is CASSRGRPGELFF. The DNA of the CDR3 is TGTGCCAGCAGCAGGGGGAGACCCGGGGAGCTGTTTTTT.

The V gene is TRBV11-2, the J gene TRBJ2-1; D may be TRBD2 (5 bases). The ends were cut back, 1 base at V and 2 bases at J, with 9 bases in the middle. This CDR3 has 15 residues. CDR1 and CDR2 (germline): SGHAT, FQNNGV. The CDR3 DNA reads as TGTGCCAGCAGCTTAGGCGGTAGCGCCTACAATGAGCAGTTCTTC. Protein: CASSLGGSAYNEQFF. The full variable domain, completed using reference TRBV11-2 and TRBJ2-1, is EAGVAQSPRYKIIEKRQSVAFWCNPISGHATLYWYQQILGQGPKLLIQFQNNGVVDDSQLPKDRFSAERLKGVDSTLKIQPAKLEDSAVYLCASSLGGSAYNEQFFGPGTRLTVL.

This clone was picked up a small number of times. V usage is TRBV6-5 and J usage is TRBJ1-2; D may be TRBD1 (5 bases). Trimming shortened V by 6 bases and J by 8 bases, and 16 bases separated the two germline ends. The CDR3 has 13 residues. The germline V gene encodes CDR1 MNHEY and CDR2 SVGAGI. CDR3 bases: TGTGCCAGCAGCTTCCGGGACGGAAGGGGCTACACCTTC. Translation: CASSFRDGRGYTF.

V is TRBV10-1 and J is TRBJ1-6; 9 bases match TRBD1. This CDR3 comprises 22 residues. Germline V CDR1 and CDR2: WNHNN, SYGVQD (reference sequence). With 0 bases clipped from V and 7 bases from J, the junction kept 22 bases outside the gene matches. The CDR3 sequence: CASSESICPRGQGEFENSPLHF. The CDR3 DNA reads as TGCGCCAGCAGTGAGTCGATATGTCCCCGGGGACAGGGTGAATTCGAGAATTCACCCCTCCACTTT.

The CDR3 loop is CASSFATGVNTEAFF. The DNA for the CDR3 is TGTGCCAGCAGTTTCGCGACAGGCGTGAACACTGAAGCTTTCTTT. This sequence joins TRBV6-5 and TRBJ1-1; D is possibly TRBD1 (6 bases). Between the trimmed V and J ends, which lost 4 bases and 0 bases, there was a span of 12 bases. Per germline, CDR1 MNHEY and CDR2 SVGAGI. This CDR3 is built from 15 residues.

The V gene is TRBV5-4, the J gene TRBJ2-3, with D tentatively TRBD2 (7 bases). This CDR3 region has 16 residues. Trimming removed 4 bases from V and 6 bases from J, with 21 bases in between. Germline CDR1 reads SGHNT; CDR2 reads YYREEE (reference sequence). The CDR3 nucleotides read TGTGCCAGCAGCCCAAAGGGGGGGGCAATCCGGGATACGCAGTATTTT. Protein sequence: CASSPKGGAIRDTQYF. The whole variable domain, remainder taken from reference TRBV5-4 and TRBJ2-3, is ETGVTQSPTHLIKTRGQQVTLRCSSQSGHNTVSWYQQALGQGPQFIFQYYREEENGRGNFPPRFSGLQFPNYSSELNVNALELDDSALYLCASSPKGGAIRDTQYFGPGTRLTVL.

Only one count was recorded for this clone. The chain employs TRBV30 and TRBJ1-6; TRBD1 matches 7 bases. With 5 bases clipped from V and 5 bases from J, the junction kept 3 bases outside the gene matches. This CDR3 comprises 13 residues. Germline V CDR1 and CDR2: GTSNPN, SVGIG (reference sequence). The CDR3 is CAWEGAHNSPLHF. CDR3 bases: TGTGCCTGGGAGGGGGCGCATAATTCACCCCTCCACTTT.

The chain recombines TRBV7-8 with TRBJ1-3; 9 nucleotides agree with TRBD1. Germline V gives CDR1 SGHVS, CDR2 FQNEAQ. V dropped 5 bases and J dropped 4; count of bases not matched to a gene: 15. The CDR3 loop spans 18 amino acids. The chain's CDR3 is CASSPGRQGVTRGNTIYF. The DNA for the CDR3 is TGTGCCAGCAGCCCCGGGAGACAGGGGGTTACGAGGGGAAACACCATATATTTT.

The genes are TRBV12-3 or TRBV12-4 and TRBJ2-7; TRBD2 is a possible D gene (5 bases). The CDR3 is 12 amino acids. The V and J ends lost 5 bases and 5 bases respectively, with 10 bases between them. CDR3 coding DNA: TGTGCCAGCAGTGCTACTAGGCACGAGCAGTACTTC. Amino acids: CASSATRHEQYF.

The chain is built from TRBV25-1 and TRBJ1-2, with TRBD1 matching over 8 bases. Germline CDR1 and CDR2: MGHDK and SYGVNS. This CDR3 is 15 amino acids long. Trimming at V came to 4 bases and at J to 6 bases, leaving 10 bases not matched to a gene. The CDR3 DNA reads TGTGCCAGCAGTGTTGACGGTACAGGGGGGAATGGCTACACCTTC. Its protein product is CASSVDGTGGNGYTF.

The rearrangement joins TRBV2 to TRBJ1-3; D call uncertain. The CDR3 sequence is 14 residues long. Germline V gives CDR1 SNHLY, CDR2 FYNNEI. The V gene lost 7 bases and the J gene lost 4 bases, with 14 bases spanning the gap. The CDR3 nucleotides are TGTGCCAGCATCGGAACCGACGGAGGAAACACCATATATTTT. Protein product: CASIGTDGGNTIYF.

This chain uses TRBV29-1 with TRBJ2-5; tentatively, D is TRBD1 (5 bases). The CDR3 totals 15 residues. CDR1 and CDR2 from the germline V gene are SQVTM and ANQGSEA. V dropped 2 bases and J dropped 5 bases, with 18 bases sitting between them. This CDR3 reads CSVERRASGRETQYF. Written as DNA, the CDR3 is TGCAGCGTTGAACGTCGGGCCTCAGGGCGGGAGACCCAGTACTTC.

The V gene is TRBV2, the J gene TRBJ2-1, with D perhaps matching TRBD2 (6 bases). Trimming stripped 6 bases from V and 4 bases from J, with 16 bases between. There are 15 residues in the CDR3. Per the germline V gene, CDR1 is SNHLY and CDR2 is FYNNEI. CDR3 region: CASREGGMIYNEQFF. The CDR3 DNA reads TGTGCCAGCAGGGAGGGCGGGATGATTTACAATGAGCAGTTCTTC. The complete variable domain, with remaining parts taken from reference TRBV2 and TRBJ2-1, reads EPEVTQTPSHQVTQMGQEVILRCVPISNHLYFYWYRQILGQKVEFLVSFYNNEISEKSEIFDDQFSVERPDGSNFTLKIRSTKLEDSAMYFCASREGGMIYNEQFFGPGTRLTVL.

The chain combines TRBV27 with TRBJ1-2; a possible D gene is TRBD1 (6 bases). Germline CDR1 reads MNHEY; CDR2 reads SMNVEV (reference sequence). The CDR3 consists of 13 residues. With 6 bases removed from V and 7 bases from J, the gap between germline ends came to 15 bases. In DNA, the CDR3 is TGTGCCAGCAGGATCGACAGGAGGTTTGGCTACACCTTC. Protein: CASRIDRRFGYTF.